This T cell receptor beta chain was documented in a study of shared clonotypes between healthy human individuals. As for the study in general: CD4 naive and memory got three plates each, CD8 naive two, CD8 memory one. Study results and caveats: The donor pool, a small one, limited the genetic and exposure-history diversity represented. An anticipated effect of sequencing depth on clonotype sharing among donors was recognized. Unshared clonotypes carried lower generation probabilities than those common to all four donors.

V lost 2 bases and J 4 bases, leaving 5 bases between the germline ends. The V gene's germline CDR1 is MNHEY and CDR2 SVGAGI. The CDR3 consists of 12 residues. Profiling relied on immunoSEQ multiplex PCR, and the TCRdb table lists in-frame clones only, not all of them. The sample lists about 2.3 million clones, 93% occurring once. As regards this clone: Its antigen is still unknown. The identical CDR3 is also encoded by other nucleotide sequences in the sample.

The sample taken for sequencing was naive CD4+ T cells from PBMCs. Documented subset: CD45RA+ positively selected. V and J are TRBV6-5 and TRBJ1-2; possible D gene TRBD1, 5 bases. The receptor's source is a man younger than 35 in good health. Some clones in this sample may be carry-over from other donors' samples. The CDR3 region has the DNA TGTGCCAGCAGTTACGACAGCTATGGCTACACCTTC. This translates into CASSYDSYGYTF.